This T cell receptor (beta chain) emerged from a study of control samples from healthy donors and cancer patients. The germline V gene has CDR1 SEHNR and CDR2 FQNEAQ (reference sequence). V was trimmed by 7 bases and J by 8 bases, leaving 14 bases between them. This CDR3 comprises 12 residues. Repertoires were generated with immunoSEQ multiplex PCR, while TCRdb's copy carries only in-frame clones and drops some. The table includes approximately 70,000 clones, about nine tenths detected once. The sequence was obtained from a woman aged 50 to 60 with colorectal cancer. This sequence joins TRBV7-9 and TRBJ1-1, with D perhaps TRBD1 (6 bases). Sequencing input: PBMCs. CDR3 bases: TGTGCCAGCAAGGGGGAAGAAGTGGAAGCTTTCTTT. Protein product: CASKGEEVEAFF.